This TCR beta chain is from a study of blood T cells in healthy people across ages. Study-level points and caveats: When set beside aged donors, long-lived donors presented more naive CD4+ cells and higher diversity.

Germline CDR1 and CDR2: DFQATT and SNEGSKA (reference sequence). Losses at the gene ends were 6 bases for V and 4 bases for J; bases not matched to a gene: 10. This CDR3 is built from 14 residues. The authors ran a second PCR of 7 to 11 cycles using a sample-barcoded 5' primer and a J-beta primer mix. A single record per CDR3 protein comes from TCRdb applying MiXCR to the 5' RACE reads. Among fewer than 700,000 distinct CDR3 sequences listed, approximately 40% were seen once. Donors gave ten milliliters of peripheral blood apiece. Total RNA, at least 5.5 micrograms per sample, came from PBMCs. This clonotype showed up just a few times. Antigen: not known.

The sample taken for sequencing was blood. The origin of this receptor is a man at least 80 years old in good health. The rearrangement joins TRBV20-1 to TRBJ2-7; TRBD1 agrees at 9 bases. CDR3 sequence reads: CSAPTGGNSYEQYF. The CDR3 nucleotides read TGCAGTGCACCGACAGGGGGAAATAGTTACGAGCAGTACTTC.